These 25 T cell receptor beta chains came from one sample sequenced in a study of blood T cell repertoires in COVID-19. The protocol was immunoSEQ multiplex PCR, while the TCRdb copy is restricted to in-frame clones and leaves out a portion. Seen here are roughly 250,000 clones, 70% to 90% observed once, and the top ten hold about 1.6%. Material: PBMCs or T cells enriched from blood (not recorded which). These receptors all come from a woman between 45 and 65 years old who had recovered from COVID-19.

V and J are TRBV11-2 and TRBJ2-2; D unresolved. The germline gives CDR1 SGHAT, CDR2 FQNNGV. This CDR3 spans 13 amino acids. V was shortened by 0 bases and J by 7 bases, with 6 bases between the two germline ends. This CDR3 is CASSLERIGELFF. The CDR3 bases are TGTGCCAGCAGCTTAGAGAGGATCGGGGAGCTGTTTTTT.

The J gene is TRBJ1-3, the V gene TRBV10-3; D perhaps matches TRBD1 (6 bases). The V gene lost 10 bases and the J gene lost 8 bases, with 18 bases spanning the gap. The CDR3 contains 13 residues. Germline CDR1 is ENHRY and CDR2 is SYGVKD. The CDR3 bases are TGTGCCAGCCGGGGGGGCCCGGGCTACACCATATATTTT. It yields the protein CASRGGPGYTIYF.

The CDR3 DNA is TGTGCCAGCAGCTTGTATGGGACAGCCACGGGGCCCTATGGCTACACCTTC. It yields the protein CASSLYGTATGPYGYTF. The chain recombines TRBV5-5 with TRBJ1-2, with 7 bases that match TRBD1. Germline CDR1 is SGHKS and CDR2 is YYEKEE (reference sequence). CDR3 length equals 17 residues. The V gene end was trimmed by 1 base and the J gene end by 4 bases; junction bases not matched to a gene: 13. Together with reference TRBV5-5 and TRBJ1-2, the CDR3 gives the full variable domain: DAGVTQSPTHLIKTRGQQVTLRCSPISGHKSVSWYQQVLGQGPQFIFQYYEKEERGRGNFPDRFSARQFPNYSSELNVNALLLGDSALYLCASSLYGTATGPYGYTFGSGTRLTVV.

CDR3 in amino acids: CASKQVSVKDGDTQYF. The CDR3 coding sequence is TGTGCCAGCAAACAGGTTTCGGTGAAAGACGGAGATACGCAGTATTTT. This rearrangement joins TRBV6-9 to TRBJ2-3, with D possibly TRBD1 on 5 matching bases. V was clipped by 7 bases and J by 5 bases, with 22 bases between them. The length of the CDR3 is 16 residues. Germline assignment: CDR1 MNHGY and CDR2 SVAAGI.

The V gene is TRBV7-2, the J gene TRBJ1-1; 9 bases align to TRBD1. V shed 5 bases, J shed 5 bases, and the junction held 6 bases outside the gene matches. Per germline, CDR1 SGHTA and CDR2 FQGNSA. The CDR3 totals 14 residues. For the CDR3, the DNA is TGTGCCAGCAGCCCACAGGGGGCTGGTACTGAAGCTTTCTTT. Its protein product is CASSPQGAGTEAFF.

Concerning this clone itself: Within the sample, other DNA sequences also encode this same CDR3. V usage is TRBV5-1 and J usage is TRBJ2-1, with TRBD2 matching 9 bases. The CDR3 has 15 residues. In germline, CDR1 is SGHRS, CDR2 YFSETQ. The J segment lost 4 bases and the V segment lost 0 bases, leaving 2 bases of the junction unmatched. CDR3 nucleotides: TGCGCCAGCAGCTTGGCGCTAGCGGGGTACAATGAGCAGTTCTTC. It specifies CASSLALAGYNEQFF.

V usage is TRBV10-3 and J usage is TRBJ2-3, with TRBD2 identical over 9 bases. J lost 5 bases, V lost 6 bases, and 3 bases had no gene match. The V gene's germline CDR1 is ENHRY and CDR2 SYGVKD. CDR3 length: 13 residues. The CDR3 reads CAISPTSGDTQYF. The CDR3 DNA reads as TGTGCCATCAGCCCGACTAGCGGAGATACGCAGTATTTT.

The chain has TRBV3-1 (or the pseudogene TRBV3-2) and TRBJ2-1; 10 bases are shared with TRBD2. Germline CDR1 LGHDT, CDR2 YNNKEL (reference sequence). J gave up 8 bases and V 1 base, and 8 bases lay outside the gene matches. CDR3 length: 16 amino acids. CDR3 region: CASSQVTSGRAYEQFF. The CDR3 nucleotides read TGTGCCAGCAGCCAAGTTACCAGCGGGAGGGCCTATGAGCAGTTCTTC.

The chain carries TRBV19 and TRBJ2-2; no definite D call. The CDR3 is made up of 16 amino acids. Germline V CDR1 and CDR2: LNHDA, SQIVND (reference sequence). Deletions cut 7 bases from V and 1 base from J, with 16 bases between. CDR3 coding DNA: TGTGCCAGTAAAATAATGTTTCTCGGGAACACCGGGGAGCTGTTTTTT. Translating gives CASKIMFLGNTGELFF.

The chain joins TRBV28 to TRBJ1-5; TRBD1 matches 8 bases. The V segment lost 7 bases and the J segment 4 bases; nucleotides outside the gene matches: 0. The CDR3 is 12 amino acids. CDR1 is MDHEN, CDR2 SYDVKM, per germline. The CDR3 nucleotides read TGTGCCAGCAACAGGGGGAATCAGCCCCAGCATTTT. Protein: CASNRGNQPQHF. Complete variable domain (other parts from reference TRBV28 and TRBJ1-5): DVKVTQSSRYLVKRTGEKVFLECVQDMDHENMFWYRQDPGLGLRLIYFSYDVKMKEKGDIPEGYSVSREKKERFSLILESASTNQTSMYLCASNRGNQPQHFGDGTRLSIL.

In this sample, this clone turned up a few times. The CDR3 nucleotides read TGTGCCACCAGCAGAGATCGGGAGACCGGGGAGCTGTTTTTT. This translates into CATSRDRETGELFF. The V gene is TRBV15, the J gene TRBJ2-2; D possibly corresponds to TRBD2 (6 bases). Germline V gene lookup returns CDR1 LNHNV and CDR2 YYDKDF (reference sequence). The CDR3 totals 14 residues. V lost 0 bases and J lost 5, with 7 bases in between.

The J gene is TRBJ2-5, the V gene TRBV5-6, with TRBD1 as a possible D gene (6 bases). Germline V gives CDR1 SGHDT, CDR2 YYEEEE. V shed 4 bases and J shed 0 bases, with 10 bases lying between them. CDR3 length: 14 amino acids. CDR3 nucleotides: TGTGCCAGCAGCCCATGGGACAACCAAGAGACCCAGTACTTC. Its protein is CASSPWDNQETQYF.

This chain connects TRBV27 to TRBJ1-4; TRBD1 is a possible D gene (5 bases). Germline V gives CDR1 MNHEY, CDR2 SMNVEV (reference sequence). V lost 4 bases and J 5 bases, leaving 11 bases between the germline ends. There are 14 residues in the CDR3. The CDR3 DNA is TGTGCCAGCAGTTGGGGCTTTCGAAATGAAAAACTGTTTTTT. Its protein product is CASSWGFRNEKLFF.

The V gene is TRBV9, the J gene TRBJ1-6; 7 positions agree with TRBD1. The CDR3 totals 14 residues. Germline V gives CDR1 SGDLS, CDR2 YYNGEE. V dropped 4 bases and J dropped 10; count of bases not matched to a gene: 8. The CDR3 nucleotides are TGTGCCAGCAGCTCAAGACAGGGCAACTCACCCCTCCACTTT. Protein product: CASSSRQGNSPLHF.

This chain connects TRBV18 to TRBJ1-5; TRBD1 agrees at 10 bases. Trimming removed 4 bases from V and 7 bases from J; junction bases left unmatched: 1. Germline loops: CDR1 KGHSH, CDR2 LQKENI. The CDR3 has 13 residues. The CDR3 here is CASSRGQGQPQHF. CDR3 nucleotides: TGTGCCAGCTCACGGGGACAGGGGCAGCCCCAGCATTTT.

The rearrangement uses TRBV18 and TRBJ1-2, with 10 bases aligning to TRBD1. The CDR3 sequence is 16 residues long. V trimming: 1 base; J trimming: 7 bases; junction bases outside the gene matches: 9. Germline CDR1 is KGHSH and CDR2 is LQKENI. CDR3 protein: CASSPRGTGDLSGYTF. The CDR3 DNA is TGTGCCAGCTCACCACGAGGGACAGGGGATCTGTCTGGCTACACCTTC.

The V call is TRBV5-4, the J call TRBJ2-7; tentative D call: TRBD1 (6 bases). Germline CDR1 is SGHNT and CDR2 is YYREEE (reference sequence). Deletions cut 5 bases from V and 5 bases from J, with 23 bases between. The CDR3 contains 16 residues. The CDR3 spells CASRRMDSNVPHEQYF. CDR3 nucleotide sequence: TGTGCCAGCAGACGGATGGACAGTAATGTCCCCCACGAGCAGTACTTC.

This chain connects TRBV9 to TRBJ1-5; weak D call: TRBD1 (5 bases). CDR3 length: 14 residues. CDR1 SGDLS and CDR2 YYNGEE come from the germline V gene. Deletions cut 4 bases from V and 8 bases from J, with 16 bases between. The CDR3 DNA follows: TGTGCCAGCAGCTACACGGGGACTCCCGAGCCCCAGCATTTT. It translates to CASSYTGTPEPQHF.

This chain joins TRBV28 and TRBJ1-6; 7 bases line up with TRBD1. Per the germline V gene, CDR1 is MDHEN and CDR2 is SYDVKM. Trimming removed 6 bases from V and 8 bases from J; junction bases left unmatched: 7. The CDR3 consists of 14 residues. CDR3 loop: CASRTGLRDSPLHF. Written as DNA, the CDR3 is TGTGCCAGCAGGACAGGGCTCAGAGATTCACCCCTCCACTTT.

This clone was seen just once. This chain joins TRBV4-1 and TRBJ2-1; tentatively, D is TRBD2 (6 bases). Trimming shortened V by 10 bases and J by 5 bases, and 15 bases separated the two germline ends. The CDR3 has 13 residues. The V gene's germline CDR1 is MGHRA and CDR2 YSYEKL. CDR3: CATLGRGDNEQFF. The CDR3 region has the DNA TGCGCCACTCTGGGGCGGGGTGACAATGAGCAGTTCTTC.

This chain links TRBV5-1 with TRBJ1-1; 8 bases are shared with TRBD1. The V segment lost 4 bases and the J segment 10 bases; nucleotides outside the gene matches: 9. The length of the CDR3 is 13 residues. Germline V lookup: CDR1 SGHRS, CDR2 YFSETQ. In DNA form, the CDR3 reads TGCGCCAGCAGCCTGACAGATGGACAGGGAGCTTTCTTT. Its translation is CASSLTDGQGAFF.

This chain connects TRBV5-4 to TRBJ2-2; tentatively, D is TRBD1 (6 bases). Looked up from germline, CDR1 is SGHNT and CDR2 is YYREEE (reference sequence). Trimming pared 1 base from V and 6 bases from J, leaving 7 bases between. This CDR3 spans 13 amino acids. The CDR3: CASSLRGSGELFF. CDR3 nucleotide sequence: TGTGCCAGCAGCTTGAGGGGGTCCGGGGAGCTGTTTTTT. The entire variable domain, with the rest obtained from reference TRBV5-4 and TRBJ2-2, is as follows: ETGVTQSPTHLIKTRGQQVTLRCSSQSGHNTVSWYQQALGQGPQFIFQYYREEENGRGNFPPRFSGLQFPNYSSELNVNALELDDSALYLCASSLRGSGELFFGEGSRLTVL.

This clone was picked up one time. The rearrangement links TRBV5-4 to TRBJ1-2; D remains unclear. Germline V CDR1 and CDR2: SGHNT, YYREEE (reference sequence). The CDR3 is 17 residues long. V was pared by 4 bases and J by 5 bases, with 24 bases between. CDR3 in DNA: TGTGCCAGCAGCGAGGCTGTCGGATCACCGGAGCTATATGGCTACACCTTC. Translated: CASSEAVGSPELYGYTF.

This clone was found once. This sequence joins TRBV9 and TRBJ2-1; 10 bases fit TRBD2. V lost 4 bases to trimming and J lost 8 bases; unmatched junction nucleotides: 6. Germline assignment: CDR1 SGDLS and CDR2 YYNGEE. The length of the CDR3 is 14 residues. Here the CDR3 reads CASSFLAGADEQFF. CDR3 nucleotide sequence: TGTGCCAGCAGCTTCCTAGCGGGGGCGGATGAGCAGTTCTTC.

The chain links TRBV2 to TRBJ1-2; D call uncertain. V lost 2 bases to trimming and J lost 3 bases, with 7 bases between them. Per germline, CDR1 SNHLY and CDR2 FYNNEI. CDR3 length: 13 residues. In DNA, the CDR3 is TGTGCCAGCAGTGAATCTAGTTACTATGGCTACACCTTC. Amino acid sequence: CASSESSYYGYTF.